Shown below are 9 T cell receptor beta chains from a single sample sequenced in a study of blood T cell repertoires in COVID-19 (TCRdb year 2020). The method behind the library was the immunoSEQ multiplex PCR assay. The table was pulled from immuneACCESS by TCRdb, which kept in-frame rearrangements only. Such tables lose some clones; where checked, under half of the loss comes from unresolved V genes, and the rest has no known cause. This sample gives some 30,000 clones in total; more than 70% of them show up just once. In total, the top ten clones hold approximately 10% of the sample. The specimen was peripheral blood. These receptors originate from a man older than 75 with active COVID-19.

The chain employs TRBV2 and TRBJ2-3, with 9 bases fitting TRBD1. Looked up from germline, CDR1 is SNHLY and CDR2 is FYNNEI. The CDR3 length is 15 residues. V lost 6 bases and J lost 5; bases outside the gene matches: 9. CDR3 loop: CASSAGTGSLDTQYF. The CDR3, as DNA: TGTGCCAGCAGCGCCGGGACAGGGTCTTTAGATACGCAGTATTTT. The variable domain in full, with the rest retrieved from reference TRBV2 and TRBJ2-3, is EPEVTQTPSHQVTQMGQEVILRCVPISNHLYFYWYRQILGQKVEFLVSFYNNEISEKSEIFDDQFSVERPDGSNFTLKIRSTKLEDSAMYFCASSAGTGSLDTQYFGPGTRLTVL.

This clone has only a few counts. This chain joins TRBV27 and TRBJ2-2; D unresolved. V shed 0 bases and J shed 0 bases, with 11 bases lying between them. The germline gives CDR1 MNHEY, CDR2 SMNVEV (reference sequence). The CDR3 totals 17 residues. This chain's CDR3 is CASSLSADIANTGELFF. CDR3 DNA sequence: TGTGCCAGCAGTTTATCCGCTGACATTGCGAACACCGGGGAGCTGTTTTTT.

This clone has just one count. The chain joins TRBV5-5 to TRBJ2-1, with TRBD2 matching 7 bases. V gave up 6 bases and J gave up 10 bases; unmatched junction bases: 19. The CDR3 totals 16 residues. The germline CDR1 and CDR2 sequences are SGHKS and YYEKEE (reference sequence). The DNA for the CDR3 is TGTGCCAGCACCTATAACCCGGCTAGCGGACGTGCCGAGCAGTTCTTC. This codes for CASTYNPASGRAEQFF.

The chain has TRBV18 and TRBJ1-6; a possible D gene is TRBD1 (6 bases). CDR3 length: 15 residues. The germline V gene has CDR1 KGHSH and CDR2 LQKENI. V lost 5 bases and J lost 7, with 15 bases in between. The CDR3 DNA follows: TGTGCCAGCTCAGCCTCCGGGACAAAGAATTCACCCCTCCACTTT. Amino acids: CASSASGTKNSPLHF.

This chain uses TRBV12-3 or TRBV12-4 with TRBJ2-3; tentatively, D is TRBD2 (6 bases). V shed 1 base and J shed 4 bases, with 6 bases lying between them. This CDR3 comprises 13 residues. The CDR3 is CASSLGEADTQYF. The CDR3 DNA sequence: TGTGCCAGCAGTTTAGGGGAGGCAGATACGCAGTATTTT.

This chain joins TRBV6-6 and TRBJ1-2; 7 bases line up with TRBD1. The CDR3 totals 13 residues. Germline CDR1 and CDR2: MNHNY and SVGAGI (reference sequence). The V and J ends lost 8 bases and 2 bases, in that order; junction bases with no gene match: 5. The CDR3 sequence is CASSRGVNYGYTF. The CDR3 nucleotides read TGTGCCAGCTCCAGGGGGGTGAACTATGGCTACACCTTC.

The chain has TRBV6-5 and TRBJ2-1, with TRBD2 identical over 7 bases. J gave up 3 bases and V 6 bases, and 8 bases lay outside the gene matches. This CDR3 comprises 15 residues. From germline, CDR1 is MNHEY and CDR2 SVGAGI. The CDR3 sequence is CASRWSSGVYNEQFF. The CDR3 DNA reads TGTGCCAGCAGGTGGTCCAGCGGGGTCTACAATGAGCAGTTCTTC.

CDR3 DNA: TGCGCCAGCAGCTTATCTAGCGCCACCTCCTACAATGAGCAGTTCTTC. Its protein is CASSLSSATSYNEQFF. The V and J genes are TRBV5-1 and TRBJ2-1, with D maybe TRBD2 (6 bases). Looked up from germline, CDR1 is SGHRS and CDR2 is YFSETQ. Trimming removed 2 bases from V and 0 bases from J, with 12 bases in between. The CDR3 sequence is 16 residues long.

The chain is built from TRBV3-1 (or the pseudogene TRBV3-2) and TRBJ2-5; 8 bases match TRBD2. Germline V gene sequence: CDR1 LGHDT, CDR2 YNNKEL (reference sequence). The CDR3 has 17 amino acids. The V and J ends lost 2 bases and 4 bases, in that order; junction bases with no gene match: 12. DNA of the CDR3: TGTGCCAGCAGCCAACGGAACGGGGGGGCTTCGGGAGAGACCCAGTACTTC. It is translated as CASSQRNGGASGETQYF.